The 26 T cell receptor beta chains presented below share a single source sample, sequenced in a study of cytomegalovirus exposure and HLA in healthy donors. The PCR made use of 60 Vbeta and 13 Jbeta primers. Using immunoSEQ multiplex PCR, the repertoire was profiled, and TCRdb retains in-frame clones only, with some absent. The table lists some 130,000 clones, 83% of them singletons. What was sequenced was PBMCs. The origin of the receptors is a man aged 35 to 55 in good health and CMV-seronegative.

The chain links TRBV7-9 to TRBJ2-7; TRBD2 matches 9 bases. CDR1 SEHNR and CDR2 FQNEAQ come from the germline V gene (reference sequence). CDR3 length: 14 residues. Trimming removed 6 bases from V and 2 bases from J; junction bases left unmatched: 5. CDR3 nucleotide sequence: TGTGCCAGCAGTTTTAGCGGGAGAACCTACGAGCAGTACTTC. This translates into CASSFSGRTYEQYF.

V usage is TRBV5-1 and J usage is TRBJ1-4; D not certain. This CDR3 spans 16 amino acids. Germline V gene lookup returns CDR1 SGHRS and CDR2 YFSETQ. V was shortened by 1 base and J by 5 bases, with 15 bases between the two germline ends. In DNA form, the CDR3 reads TGCGCCAGCAGCTTGTCCAAGGGAGGTAACAATGAAAAACTGTTTTTT. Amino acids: CASSLSKGGNNEKLFF.

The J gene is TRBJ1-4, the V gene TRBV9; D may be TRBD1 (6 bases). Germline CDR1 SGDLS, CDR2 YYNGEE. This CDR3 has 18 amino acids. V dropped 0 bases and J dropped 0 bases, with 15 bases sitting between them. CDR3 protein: CASSVDPPGQSTNEKLFF. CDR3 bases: TGTGCCAGCAGCGTAGACCCCCCCGGACAGTCAACTAATGAAAAACTGTTTTTT.

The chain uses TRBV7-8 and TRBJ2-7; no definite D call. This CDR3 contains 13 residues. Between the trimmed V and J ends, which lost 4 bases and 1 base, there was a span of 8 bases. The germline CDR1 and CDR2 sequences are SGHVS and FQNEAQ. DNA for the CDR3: TGTGCCAGCAGCTCCTCGACTTCCTACGAGCAGTACTTC. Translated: CASSSSTSYEQYF.

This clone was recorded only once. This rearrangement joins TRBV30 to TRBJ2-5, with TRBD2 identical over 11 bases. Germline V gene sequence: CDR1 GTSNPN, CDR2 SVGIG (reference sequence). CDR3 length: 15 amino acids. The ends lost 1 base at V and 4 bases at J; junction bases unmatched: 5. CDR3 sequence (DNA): TGTGCCTGGAGTGGGACTAGCGGGTTCGTAGAGACCCAGTACTTC. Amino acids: CAWSGTSGFVETQYF.

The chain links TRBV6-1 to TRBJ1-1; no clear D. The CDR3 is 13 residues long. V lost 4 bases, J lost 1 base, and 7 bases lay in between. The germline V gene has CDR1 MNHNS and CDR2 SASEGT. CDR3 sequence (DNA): TGTGCCAGCAGTGTATCAGGGAACACTGAAGCTTTCTTT. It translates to CASSVSGNTEAFF.

CDR3 amino acids: CASSLAGDSYNSPLHF. As DNA, the CDR3 is TGTGCCAGCAGCTTAGCAGGGGACTCCTATAATTCACCCCTCCACTTT. V is TRBV5-6 and J is TRBJ1-6; D may be TRBD1 (6 bases). From germline, CDR1 is SGHDT and CDR2 YYEEEE. CDR3 size: 16 residues. Trimming removed 2 bases at V and 0 bases at J, with 9 bases between. The entire variable domain, with the rest obtained from reference TRBV5-6 and TRBJ1-6, is as follows: DAGVTQSPTHLIKTRGQQVTLRCSPKSGHDTVSWYQQALGQGPQFIFQYYEEEERQRGNFPDRFSGHQFPNYSSELNVNALLLGDSALYLCASSLAGDSYNSPLHFGNGTRLTVT.

The CDR3, as DNA: TGTGCCAGCAGCCCGGAAGGTCAGGGGGTTAATTCACCCCTCCACTTT. Translated: CASSPEGQGVNSPLHF. The chain is built from TRBV9 and TRBJ1-6; 7 nucleotides agree with TRBD1. The germline CDR1 and CDR2 sequences are SGDLS and YYNGEE. This CDR3 is 16 amino acids long. V was pared by 4 bases and J by 6 bases, with 10 bases of the junction left unmatched.

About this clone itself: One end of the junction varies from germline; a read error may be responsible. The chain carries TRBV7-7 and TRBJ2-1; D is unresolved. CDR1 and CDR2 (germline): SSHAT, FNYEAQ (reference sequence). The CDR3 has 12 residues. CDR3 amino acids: CASSLPYGEQFF. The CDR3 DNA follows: TGTGCTAGCAGCTTACCCTATGGTGAGCAGTTCTTC.

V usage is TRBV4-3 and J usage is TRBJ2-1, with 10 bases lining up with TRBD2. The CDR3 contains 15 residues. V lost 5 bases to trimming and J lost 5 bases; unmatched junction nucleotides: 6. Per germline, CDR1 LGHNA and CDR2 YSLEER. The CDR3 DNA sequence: TGCGCCAGCAGCGAAGGGGGACTAGCGAACAATGAGCAGTTCTTC. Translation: CASSEGGLANNEQFF.

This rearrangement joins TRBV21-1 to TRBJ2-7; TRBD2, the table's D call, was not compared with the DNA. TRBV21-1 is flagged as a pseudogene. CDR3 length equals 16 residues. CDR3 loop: CAKTRGPSAPAGEQYF. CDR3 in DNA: TGTGCCAAGACGCGGGGACCGTCTGCGCCGGCGGGGGAGCAGTACTTC.

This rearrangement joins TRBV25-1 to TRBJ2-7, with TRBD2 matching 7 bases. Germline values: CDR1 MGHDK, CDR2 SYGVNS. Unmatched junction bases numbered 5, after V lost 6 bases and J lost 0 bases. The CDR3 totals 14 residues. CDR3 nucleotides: TGTGCCAGCAGGCATAGCGGGCCCTCCTACGAGCAGTACTTC. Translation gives CASRHSGPSYEQYF.

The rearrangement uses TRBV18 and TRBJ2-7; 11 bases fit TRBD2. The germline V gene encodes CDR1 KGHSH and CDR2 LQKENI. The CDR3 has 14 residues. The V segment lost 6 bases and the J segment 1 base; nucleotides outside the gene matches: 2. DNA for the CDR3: TGTGCCAGCTCTCTAGCGGGGGGATCCTACGAGCAGTACTTC. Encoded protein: CASSLAGGSYEQYF.

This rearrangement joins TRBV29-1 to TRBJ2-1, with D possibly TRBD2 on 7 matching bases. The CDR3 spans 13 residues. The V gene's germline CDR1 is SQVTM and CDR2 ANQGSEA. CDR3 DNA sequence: TGCAGTTTCGGGGGGCGTGAGGACAATGAGCAGTTCTTC. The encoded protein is CSFGGREDNEQFF.

The CDR3 DNA is TGCGCCAGCAGCCAACCTCTATGGGACAGGGGGACAGATACGCAGTATTTT. Its translation: CASSQPLWDRGTDTQYF. This sequence joins TRBV4-1 and TRBJ2-3; 11 bases match TRBD1. J lost 3 bases, V lost 2 bases, and 7 bases had no gene match. This CDR3 contains 17 residues. Germline V gene sequence: CDR1 MGHRA, CDR2 YSYEKL.

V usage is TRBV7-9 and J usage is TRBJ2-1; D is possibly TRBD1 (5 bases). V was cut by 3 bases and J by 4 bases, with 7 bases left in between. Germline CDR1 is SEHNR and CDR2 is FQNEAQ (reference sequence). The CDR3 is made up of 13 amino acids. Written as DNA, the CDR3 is TGTGCCAGCAGCTTGACAGATTACAATGAGCAGTTCTTC. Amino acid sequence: CASSLTDYNEQFF.

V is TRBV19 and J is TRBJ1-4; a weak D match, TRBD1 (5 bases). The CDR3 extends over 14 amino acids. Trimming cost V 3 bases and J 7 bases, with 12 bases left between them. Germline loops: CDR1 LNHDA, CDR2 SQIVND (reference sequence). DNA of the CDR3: TGTGCCAGTAGTATTGGTCGCAGGGCTGAAAAACTGTTTTTT. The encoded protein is CASSIGRRAEKLFF.

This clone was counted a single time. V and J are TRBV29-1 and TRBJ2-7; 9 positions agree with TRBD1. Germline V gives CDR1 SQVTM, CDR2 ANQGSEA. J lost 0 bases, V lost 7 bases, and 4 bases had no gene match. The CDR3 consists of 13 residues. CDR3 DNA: TGCAGCGGACAGGGGGGTAGCTCCTACGAGCAGTACTTC. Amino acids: CSGQGGSSYEQYF.

CDR3 sequence reads: CASRGGGGTYEQYF. The DNA of the CDR3 is TGTGCCAGCAGGGGAGGAGGTGGGACCTACGAGCAGTACTTC. The rearrangement uses TRBV27 and TRBJ2-7; D might be TRBD2 (6 bases). Trimming left V 6 bases short and J 2 bases short, with 14 bases between. This CDR3 is built from 14 residues. Germline lookup yields CDR1 MNHEY and CDR2 SMNVEV (reference sequence).

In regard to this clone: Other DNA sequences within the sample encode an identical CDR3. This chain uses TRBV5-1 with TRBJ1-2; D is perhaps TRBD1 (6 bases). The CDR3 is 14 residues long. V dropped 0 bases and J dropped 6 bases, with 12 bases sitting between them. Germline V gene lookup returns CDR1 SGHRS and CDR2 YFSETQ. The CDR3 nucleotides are TGCGCCAGCAGCTTGGACAGGGTGTCAGATGGCTACACCTTC. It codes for CASSLDRVSDGYTF.

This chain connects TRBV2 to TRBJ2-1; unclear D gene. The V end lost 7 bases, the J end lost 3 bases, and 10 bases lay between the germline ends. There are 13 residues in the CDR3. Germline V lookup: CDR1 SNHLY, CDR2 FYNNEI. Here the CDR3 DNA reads TGTGCCAGCACAGATGACAACTACAATGAGCAGTTCTTC. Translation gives CASTDDNYNEQFF. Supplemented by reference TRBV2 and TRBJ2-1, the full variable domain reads EPEVTQTPSHQVTQMGQEVILRCVPISNHLYFYWYRQILGQKVEFLVSFYNNEISEKSEIFDDQFSVERPDGSNFTLKIRSTKLEDSAMYFCASTDDNYNEQFFGPGTRLTVL.

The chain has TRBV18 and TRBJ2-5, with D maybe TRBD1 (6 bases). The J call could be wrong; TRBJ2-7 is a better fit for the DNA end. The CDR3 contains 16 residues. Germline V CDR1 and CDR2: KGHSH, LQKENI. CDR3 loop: CASSPLGHLGTYEQYF. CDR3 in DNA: TGTGCCAGCTCACCGCTGGGACACCTAGGGACCTACGAGCAGTACTTC.

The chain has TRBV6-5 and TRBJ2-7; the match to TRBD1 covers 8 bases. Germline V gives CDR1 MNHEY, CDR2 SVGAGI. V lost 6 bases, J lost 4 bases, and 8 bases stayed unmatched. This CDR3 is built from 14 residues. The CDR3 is CASSSQTGAYEQYF. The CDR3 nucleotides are TGTGCCAGCAGCTCCCAGACAGGGGCATACGAGCAGTACTTC.

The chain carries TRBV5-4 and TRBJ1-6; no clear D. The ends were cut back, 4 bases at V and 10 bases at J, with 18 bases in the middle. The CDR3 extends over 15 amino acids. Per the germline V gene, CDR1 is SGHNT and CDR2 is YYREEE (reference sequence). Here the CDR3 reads CASSQMQVGGSPLHF. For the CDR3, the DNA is TGTGCCAGCAGCCAGATGCAGGTCGGAGGATCACCCCTCCACTTT.

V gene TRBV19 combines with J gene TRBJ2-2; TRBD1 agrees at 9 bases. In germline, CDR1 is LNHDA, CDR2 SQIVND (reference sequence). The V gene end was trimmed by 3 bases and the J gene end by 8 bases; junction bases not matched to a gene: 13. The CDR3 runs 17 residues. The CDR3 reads CASSIIGPGQGLGELFF. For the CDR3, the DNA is TGTGCCAGTAGTATTATAGGCCCGGGACAGGGTCTGGGGGAGCTGTTTTTT.

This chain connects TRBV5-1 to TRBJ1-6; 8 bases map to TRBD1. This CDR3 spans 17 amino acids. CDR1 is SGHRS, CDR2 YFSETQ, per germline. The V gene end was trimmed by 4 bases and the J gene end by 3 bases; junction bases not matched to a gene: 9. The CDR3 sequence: CASSPAGTGRYNSPLHF. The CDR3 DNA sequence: TGCGCCAGCAGCCCTGCCGGGACAGGTCGCTATAATTCACCCCTCCACTTT.